This T cell receptor (beta chain) was observed in a study of shared clonotypes between healthy human individuals. The study, taken as a whole, reports: The study drew on few donors, limiting represented genetic and exposure-history diversity. Non-shared clonotypes displayed generation probabilities falling below those of clonotypes present in all four donors.

A split of CD4+ cells into CD45RA+ naive and CD45RA-negative memory subsets was performed. With regard to this clone: Its antigen is undetermined.

Clones were read by immunoSEQ multiplex PCR, and TCRdb kept only the in-frame ones, dropping some. The sample holds over 2 million clones, 85% to 95% seen once. The CDR3 loop spans 15 amino acids. Germline values: CDR1 LNHDA, CDR2 SQIVND (reference sequence). After removal of 5 bases from V and 5 bases from J, the junction contained 7 bases not matched to a gene. This receptor was obtained from a man younger than 30 in good health. Some clones in this sample may be carry-over from other donors' samples. The sequencing input was naive CD4+ T cells from PBMCs. Subset here: CD45RA+ positively selected. V is TRBV19 and J is TRBJ2-7; 12 bases agree with TRBD1. CDR3 loop: CASSSPGQGADEQYF. The CDR3 DNA reads as TGTGCCAGTAGTTCACCGGGACAGGGGGCTGACGAGCAGTACTTC.